This T cell receptor beta chain is drawn from a study of CD8 T cells in ankylosing spondylitis. On this clonotype: Its antigen is not known.

General study findings and limits: What appeared characteristic of ankylosing spondylitis blood was a TCR beta motif of 7 or 8 highly homologous variants. Reportedly, significant enrichment of disease-linked clones occurred in matched ankylosing spondylitis synovial fluid.

TCRdb reprocessed the 5' RACE reads via MiXCR and lists one record per CDR3 protein. Of under 850,000 distinct CDR3 sequences in the sample, around 17% are singletons; the top ten hold 15% to 20%. This CDR3 is 12 amino acids long. The V end was cut by 8 bases, the J end by 0 bases, with 5 bases between. Looked up from germline, CDR1 is MNHEY and CDR2 is SVGEGT. The sample was blood, either unsorted or a sorted T cell fraction (not recorded which). The receptor comes from a male donor with ankylosing spondylitis. The chain employs TRBV6-2 or TRBV6-3 and TRBJ2-1; unclear D gene. The CDR3 protein is CASGSSYNEQFF. For the CDR3, the DNA is TGTGCCAGCGGGTCCTCCTACAATGAGCAGTTCTTC.